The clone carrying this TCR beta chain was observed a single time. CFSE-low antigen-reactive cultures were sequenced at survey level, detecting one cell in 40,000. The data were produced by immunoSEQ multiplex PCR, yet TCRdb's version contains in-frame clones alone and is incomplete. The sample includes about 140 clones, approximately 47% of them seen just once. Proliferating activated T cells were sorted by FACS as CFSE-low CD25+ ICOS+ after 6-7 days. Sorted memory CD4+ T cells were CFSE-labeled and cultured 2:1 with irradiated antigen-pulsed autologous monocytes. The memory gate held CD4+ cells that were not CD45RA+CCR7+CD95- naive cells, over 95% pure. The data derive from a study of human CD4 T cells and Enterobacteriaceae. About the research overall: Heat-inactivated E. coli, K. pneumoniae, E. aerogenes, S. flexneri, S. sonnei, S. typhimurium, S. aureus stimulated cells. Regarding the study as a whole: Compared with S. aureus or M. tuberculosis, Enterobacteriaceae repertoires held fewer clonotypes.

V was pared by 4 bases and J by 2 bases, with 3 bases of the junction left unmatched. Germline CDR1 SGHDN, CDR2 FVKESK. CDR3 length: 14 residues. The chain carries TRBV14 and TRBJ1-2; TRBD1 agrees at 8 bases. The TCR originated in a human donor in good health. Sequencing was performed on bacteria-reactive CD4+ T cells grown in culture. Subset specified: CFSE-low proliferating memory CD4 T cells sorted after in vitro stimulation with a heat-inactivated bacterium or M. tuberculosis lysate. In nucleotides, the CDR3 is TGTGCCAGCAGCCCCGGACAGGGAAACTATGGCTACACCTTC. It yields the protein CASSPGQGNYGYTF.